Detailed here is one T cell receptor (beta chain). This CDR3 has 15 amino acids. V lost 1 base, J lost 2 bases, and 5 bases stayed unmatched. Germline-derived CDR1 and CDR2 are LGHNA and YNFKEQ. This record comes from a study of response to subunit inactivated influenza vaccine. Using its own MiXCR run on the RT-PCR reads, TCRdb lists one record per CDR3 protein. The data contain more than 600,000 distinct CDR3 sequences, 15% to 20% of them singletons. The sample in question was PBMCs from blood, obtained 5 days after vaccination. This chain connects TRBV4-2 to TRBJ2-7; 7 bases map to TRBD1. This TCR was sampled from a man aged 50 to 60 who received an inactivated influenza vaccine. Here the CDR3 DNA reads TGTGCCAGCAGCCAAGGCGTGACAGGGACCTACGAGCAGTACTTC. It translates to CASSQGVTGTYEQYF.